Described below is a single T cell receptor beta chain sequence and its context. The junction departs from the called germline gene at one end, perhaps through a read error. The CDR3 totals 14 residues. CDR1 MNHEY and CDR2 SVGAGI come from the germline V gene. In the authors' methods: Nucleated cell number was recorded as an estimate derived from reference gene primer amplification. Using immunoSEQ multiplex PCR, the repertoire was profiled, and TCRdb retains in-frame clones only, with some absent. V, J and clone size were drawn from that table, and D and trimming were deduced from the DNA. This sample has around 320,000 clones, with 90% found just once. The data belong to a study of blood T cell repertoires in COVID-19. Participants spanned ages about 18 to 90 years and resided in roughly 22 US areas. Participant reports of clinical history set cohort assignment.

The origin of this receptor is a woman aged 18-30 years with acute COVID-19. The chain joins TRBV6-5 to TRBJ2-3, with TRBD2 matching over 10 bases. Input material: PBMCs or T cells enriched from blood (not recorded which). For the CDR3, the DNA is TGTGCCAGCAGTGACTCTAGCGGGGGAGATACGCAGTATTTT. It translates to CASSDSSGGDTQYF.